This TCR beta chain was sequenced for a study of blood T cell repertoires in COVID-19. Study information: Both acute and convalescent COVID-19 samples were obtained from the United States, Italy and Spain. T cells, B-cell-depleted T cells, or PBMCs supplied cDNA or gDNA.

V was pared by 0 bases and J by 4 bases, with 12 bases of the junction left unmatched. The germline gives CDR1 MGHRA, CDR2 YSYEKL. The CDR3 contains 18 residues. In the original workflow: Nucleated cell counts were estimated from reference gene primer amplification. The table came from immunoSEQ multiplex PCR; TCRdb's copy has only in-frame clones and leaves some out. V, J and clone size were drawn from that table, and D and trimming were deduced from the DNA. The table has about 310,000 clones, around 87% seen once. The specimen sequenced was peripheral blood. This clonotype was sampled from a woman in her forties or fifties who had recovered from COVID-19. The chain links TRBV4-1 to TRBJ2-3; 8 nucleotides align to TRBD2. CDR3 loop: CASSQDPNLAGRPDTQYF. In DNA form, the CDR3 reads TGCGCCAGCAGCCAAGATCCTAATTTAGCGGGACGTCCAGATACGCAGTATTTT.